The TCR beta chain described here comes from a study of CD8 T cells in Susac syndrome. Findings and limits, study-wide: Individuals included in the TCR sequencing and HLA analysis were acknowledged by the study to be relatively few in number.

After extraction with the RNeasy kit, roughly 0.45 to 1 ug of the RNA was reverse transcribed using random hexamers. An immunoSEQ multiplex PCR amplified TCR beta CDR3 over 54 Vbeta and 13 Jbeta. TCRdb re-analysed the immunoSEQ multiplex PCR reads in MiXCR, keeping a single row per CDR3 protein. Here the sample spans roughly 190,000 distinct CDR3 sequences, 80% to 95% being singletons. There are a few counts of this clonotype. As yet, its antigen is unknown. The CDR3 spans 15 residues. The germline V and J ends were trimmed by 4 bases and 7 bases, with 16 bases remaining between them. In germline, CDR1 is LGHNA, CDR2 YNFKEQ. Sequencing of TCR beta drew on CD8+ and CD4+ T cells from blood. Controls were age- and sex-matched healthy donors.

This receptor was taken from a human donor in good health. The sequenced sample consisted of CD4+ T cells from PBMCs. The chain joins TRBV4-2 to TRBJ2-2; perhaps TRBD1 as D (5 bases). CDR3 protein: CASSPFLGPDGELFF. In DNA, the CDR3 is TGTGCCAGCAGCCCCTTCTTGGGGCCAGACGGGGAGCTGTTTTTT.